This TCR beta chain originates from a study of cytomegalovirus exposure and HLA in healthy donors. Whole-study context: Clustering assigned approximately 78% of the roughly 400 genotyped donors to the Caucasian-associated ancestry cluster. The study's findings and limits: TCR beta chains numbering some 160 were designated cytomegalovirus-associated.

In regard to this clone: No antigen is known for it.

Amplification used 60 Vbeta primers and 13 Jbeta primers. Here immunoSEQ multiplex PCR was the method, and the copy in TCRdb shows in-frame clones only, minus some. The table records some 180,000 clones, around three quarters of them present only once. This CDR3 is built from 18 residues. CDR1 is SGHVS, CDR2 FQNEAQ, per germline. V lost 2 bases and J lost 3; bases outside the gene matches: 14. The donors were healthy bone marrow donors. This sequence originates from a woman aged 25 to 45 in good health and CMV-seropositive. The sequenced sample was PBMCs. The chain couples TRBV7-8 to TRBJ2-7; 9 bases fit TRBD1. CDR3: CASSLYYRWGQGGYEQYF. As DNA, the CDR3 is TGTGCCAGCAGCTTATATTATAGGTGGGGACAGGGAGGCTACGAGCAGTACTTC. Full variable domain (remainder filled in from reference TRBV7-8 and TRBJ2-7): GAGVSQSPRYKVAKRGQDVALRCDPISGHVSLFWYQQALGQGPEFLTYFQNEAQLDKSGLPSDRFFAERPEGSVSTLKIQRTQQEDSAVYLCASSLYYRWGQGGYEQYFGPGTRLTVT.